This T cell receptor beta chain was observed in a study of cytomegalovirus exposure and HLA in healthy donors. Whole-study context: Earlier results showed roughly 120 million unique TCR beta sequences derived from around 170 million T cells. From HLA-typed donors, an early data release held tens of millions of unique TCRs. Study results and caveats: An analysis that was carried out later associated some 17,000 TCR beta sequences with HLA alleles at 0.05 false discovery rate. The classifier reportedly diagnosed cytomegalovirus status with high specificity and sensitivity.

The V end was cut by 3 bases, the J end by 1 base, with 12 bases between. The CDR3 length is 15 residues. The germline V gene encodes CDR1 SGHTA and CDR2 FQGNSA. With regard to this clone: Its antigen is not identified.

PCR was performed using 60 Vbeta and 13 Jbeta primers. The repertoire was sequenced with immunoSEQ multiplex PCR; TCRdb's copy has only in-frame clones and lacks some. The sample holds some 190,000 clones, approximately 80% seen once. Input material: PBMCs. The chain recombines TRBV7-2 with TRBJ1-1, with D possibly being TRBD1 (6 bases). The TCR originated in a girl aged 10 to 17 in good health and CMV-seropositive. CDR3 loop: CASSLTGTQNTEAFF. CDR3 DNA: TGTGCCAGCAGCTTGACCGGGACACAGAACACTGAAGCTTTCTTT.